The 32 T cell receptor beta chains listed next were all sequenced from one sample in a study of blood T cell repertoires in COVID-19 (dated by TCRdb to about 2020). The library relied on the immunoSEQ multiplex PCR assay. TCRdb mirrors the immuneACCESS table, restricted to in-frame sequences. Some clones are absent from its copies; in checked studies, under half trace to an unresolved V gene, and the reason for the others is unknown. Within this sample are under 300,000 clones, with about 87% of them counted one time only. Jointly, the top ten make up 2% to 2.5% of the sample. Sequenced input: PBMCs or T cells enriched from blood (not recorded which). The receptors originated from a woman in her thirties or forties with acute COVID-19.

The rearrangement links TRBV9 to TRBJ1-2; 9 nucleotides match TRBD1. The CDR3 totals 16 residues. The germline gives CDR1 SGDLS, CDR2 YYNGEE. The V gene end was trimmed by 3 bases and the J gene end by 2 bases; junction bases not matched to a gene: 8. The CDR3 nucleotides read TGTGCCAGCAGCGGCCTATCGGGACAGGGAAACTATGGCTACACCTTC. Its protein product is CASSGLSGQGNYGYTF.

This clone was picked up a small number of times. The V call is TRBV4-2, the J call TRBJ1-1; D unresolved. Trimming cost V 1 base and J 2 bases, with 11 bases left between them. The CDR3 sequence is 15 residues long. Germline values: CDR1 LGHNA, CDR2 YNFKEQ. Here the CDR3 reads CASSQAEGVNTEAFF. The CDR3 bases are TGTGCCAGCAGCCAAGCGGAGGGAGTCAACACTGAAGCTTTCTTT.

This clone has just one count. The chain is built from TRBV5-1 and TRBJ2-5; TRBD1 aligns across 7 bases. J lost 5 bases, V lost 4 bases, and 11 bases had no gene match. The CDR3 spans 15 residues. Germline lookup yields CDR1 SGHRS and CDR2 YFSETQ. In nucleotides, the CDR3 is TGCGCCAGCAGCCCGGGACAGAGCCCGCGGGAGACCCAGTACTTC. The encoded protein is CASSPGQSPRETQYF.

The chain employs TRBV5-1 and TRBJ1-6; 10 nucleotides agree with TRBD1. Trimming at V came to 9 bases and at J to 8 bases, leaving 11 bases not matched to a gene. There are 15 residues in the CDR3. Looked up from germline, CDR1 is SGHRS and CDR2 is YFSETQ. The CDR3 sequence: CATRYLGTGDSPLHF. In DNA form, the CDR3 reads TGCGCCACCCGATACCTCGGGACAGGGGATTCACCCCTCCACTTT.

The chain employs TRBV19 and TRBJ2-1; TRBD2 aligns across 11 bases. Trimming removed 4 bases from V and 12 bases from J; junction bases left unmatched: 5. The CDR3 spans 13 residues. CDR1 LNHDA and CDR2 SQIVND come from the germline V gene (reference sequence). This CDR3 reads CASSTRLAGRQFF. For the CDR3, the DNA is TGTGCCAGTAGTACTCGACTAGCGGGAAGGCAGTTCTTC.

This sequence joins TRBV6-5 and TRBJ2-1; maybe TRBD1 (5 bases). The germline V and J ends were trimmed by 6 bases and 9 bases, with 12 bases remaining between them. The CDR3 is 12 residues long. The V gene's germline CDR1 is MNHEY and CDR2 SVGAGI. Here the CDR3 reads CASRPRVGEQFF. The CDR3 region has the DNA TGTGCCAGCAGGCCCAGGGTCGGTGAGCAGTTCTTC.

The chain couples TRBV6-2 or TRBV6-3 to TRBJ2-6, with a possible D match to TRBD1 (6 bases). The CDR3 runs 18 residues. The germline V gene encodes CDR1 MNHEY and CDR2 SVGEGT. V shed 2 bases and J shed 0 bases, with 14 bases lying between them. CDR3 loop: CASSYPGQRTSGANVLTF. The CDR3, as DNA: TGTGCCAGCAGTTACCCTGGACAGCGTACCTCTGGGGCCAACGTCCTGACTTTC.

This chain links TRBV28 with TRBJ1-5, with D possibly being TRBD1 (5 bases). There are 14 residues in the CDR3. The germline V and J ends were trimmed by 10 bases and 9 bases, with 22 bases remaining between them. CDR1 and CDR2 from the germline V gene are MDHEN and SYDVKM. Here the CDR3 DNA reads TGTGCCACCACCCAGGGTGGTACCGGAACGCCCCAGCATTTT. Translated: CATTQGGTGTPQHF. Together with reference TRBV28 and TRBJ1-5, the CDR3 gives the full variable domain: DVKVTQSSRYLVKRTGEKVFLECVQDMDHENMFWYRQDPGLGLRLIYFSYDVKMKEKGDIPEGYSVSREKKERFSLILESASTNQTSMYLCATTQGGTGTPQHFGDGTRLSIL.

The chain couples TRBV9 to TRBJ2-3; 8 nucleotides match TRBD1. The J segment lost 4 bases and the V segment lost 5 bases, leaving 9 bases of the junction unmatched. Germline values: CDR1 SGDLS, CDR2 YYNGEE. The CDR3 spans 15 residues. CDR3 sequence: CASRGQGAPADTQYF. In nucleotides, the CDR3 is TGTGCCAGCAGGGGGCAGGGGGCGCCCGCAGATACGCAGTATTTT.

The chain joins TRBV6-5 to TRBJ1-1; D is possibly TRBD1 (5 bases). This CDR3 is built from 13 residues. V gave up 7 bases and J gave up 1 base, with 10 bases separating them. Germline V gene lookup returns CDR1 MNHEY and CDR2 SVGAGI. This CDR3 reads CASKRDSNTEAFF. The DNA for the CDR3 is TGTGCCAGCAAACGGGACTCGAACACTGAAGCTTTCTTT.

The chain couples TRBV29-1 to TRBJ2-3; TRBD2 matches 14 bases. J lost 4 bases, V lost 7 bases, and 4 bases had no gene match. CDR1 is SQVTM and CDR2 is ANQGSEA in the germline V gene. This CDR3 has 14 residues. The chain's CDR3 is CSAGTSGSADTQYF. CDR3 DNA: TGCAGCGCTGGGACTAGCGGGAGCGCAGATACGCAGTATTTT.

This chain joins TRBV5-1 and TRBJ1-2; D gene unclear. V was cut by 0 bases and J by 8 bases, with 14 bases left in between. Germline V gene lookup returns CDR1 SGHRS and CDR2 YFSETQ. The CDR3 length is 14 residues. The chain's CDR3 is CASSLAEGVLGYTF. The CDR3 DNA reads as TGCGCCAGCAGCTTGGCCGAGGGCGTGCTCGGCTACACCTTC.

The chain has TRBV29-1 and TRBJ1-1; D perhaps matches TRBD1 (5 bases). The CDR3 is 14 residues long. V was shortened by 5 bases and J by 0 bases, with 13 bases between the two germline ends. Germline assignment: CDR1 SQVTM and CDR2 ANQGSEA. CDR3 bases: TGCAGCGTTTCCCGCGGGACGGTGAACACTGAAGCTTTCTTT. This translates into CSVSRGTVNTEAFF.

The V call is TRBV23-1, the J call TRBJ1-4; no definite D call. TRBV23-1 has ORF status, its function being uncertain. The CDR3 extends over 12 amino acids. V was pared by 4 bases and J by 8 bases, with 8 bases between. The CDR3 DNA follows: TGCGCCAGCAGTCCGGAGAGGGAAAAACTGTTTTTT. Translating gives CASSPEREKLFF.

The rearrangement links TRBV2 to TRBJ1-1, with 8 nucleotides matching TRBD1. The V gene end was trimmed by 7 bases and the J gene end by 1 base; junction bases not matched to a gene: 8. Germline V CDR1 and CDR2: SNHLY, FYNNEI. The CDR3 extends over 15 amino acids. CDR3 loop: CASKGQGATNTEAFF. The CDR3 DNA follows: TGTGCCAGCAAGGGGCAGGGGGCTACGAACACTGAAGCTTTCTTT. Using reference TRBV2 and TRBJ1-1 for the parts outside the CDR3, the full variable domain is EPEVTQTPSHQVTQMGQEVILRCVPISNHLYFYWYRQILGQKVEFLVSFYNNEISEKSEIFDDQFSVERPDGSNFTLKIRSTKLEDSAMYFCASKGQGATNTEAFFGQGTRLTVV.

About this clone: At the DNA level, this CDR3 is encoded by other sequences in the same sample as well. The gene calls are TRBV24-1 and TRBJ2-5, with 8 nucleotides matching TRBD1. Trimming removed 3 bases from V and 2 bases from J; junction bases left unmatched: 4. This CDR3 spans 15 amino acids. Looked up from germline, CDR1 is KGHDR and CDR2 is SFDVKD. DNA for the CDR3: TGTGCCACCAGTGATCGAACAGGGGGACAAGAGACCCAGTACTTC. Its translation is CATSDRTGGQETQYF.

CDR3 coding DNA: TGTGCCATCAGTGGGGGGATGGGGGGGCCGCGTAGCACAGATACGCAGTATTTT. Translation gives CAISGGMGGPRSTDTQYF. The chain links TRBV10-3 to TRBJ2-3; D is perhaps TRBD2 (7 bases). This CDR3 has 18 residues. CDR1 is ENHRY and CDR2 is SYGVKD in the germline V gene. The V and J ends lost 4 bases and 0 bases respectively, with 20 bases between them.

This chain links TRBV30 with TRBJ2-1; 8 nucleotides align to TRBD2. This CDR3 spans 14 amino acids. J was trimmed by 8 bases and V by 5 bases; bases with no gene match: 11. Germline-derived CDR1 and CDR2 are GTSNPN and SVGIG (reference sequence). The CDR3 DNA is TGTGCCTGGTCCGCGGGGGGCGGGGTTTATGAGCAGTTCTTC. Its translation: CAWSAGGGVYEQFF.

Turning to this clone: A much larger clonotype is one base distant, so this may be a read error. This chain uses TRBV20-1 with TRBJ1-5, with D hard to call. Trimming stripped 3 bases from V and 3 bases from J, with 18 bases between. The germline gives CDR1 DFQATT, CDR2 SNEGSKA (reference sequence). CDR3 length equals 16 residues. CDR3 coding DNA: TGCAGTGCTAGTATTTTCTTGAGGAGCCTCAATCAGCCCCAGCATTTT. Its protein is CSASIFLRSLNQPQHF.

The chain has TRBV19 and TRBJ1-3; a weak D match, TRBD1 (5 bases). V lost 9 bases, J lost 2 bases, and 11 bases lay in between. Looked up from germline, CDR1 is LNHDA and CDR2 is SQIVND (reference sequence). This CDR3 is 13 amino acids long. The CDR3 reads CASQGPAGNTIYF. In nucleotides, the CDR3 is TGTGCCAGCCAGGGTCCAGCTGGAAACACCATATATTTT.

The chain links TRBV4-3 to TRBJ2-3, with D possibly being TRBD1 (5 bases). The CDR3 is 15 residues long. Germline CDR1 LGHNA, CDR2 YSLEER. V lost 0 bases to trimming and J lost 4 bases, with 11 bases between them. The CDR3 sequence is CASSQENRGSDTQYF. CDR3 DNA: TGCGCCAGCAGCCAAGAGAATAGGGGTTCAGATACGCAGTATTTT.

The rearrangement joins TRBV28 to TRBJ2-7; D is perhaps TRBD1 (6 bases). Germline V gene sequence: CDR1 MDHEN, CDR2 SYDVKM. The CDR3 has 12 residues. V gave up 5 bases and J gave up 5 bases, with 10 bases separating them. The CDR3 DNA reads TGTGCCAGCAGTACCCAGGGGAACGAGCAGTACGTC. Its translation is CASSTQGNEQYV.

This clone was detected once. The rearrangement joins TRBV19 to TRBJ1-3, with D maybe TRBD1 (6 bases). Germline V gene data show CDR1 as LNHDA and CDR2 as SQIVND (reference sequence). The CDR3 consists of 13 residues. The V end lost 9 bases, the J end lost 4 bases, and 13 bases lay between the germline ends. The CDR3 bases are TGTGCCAGCGCCCATCAGGGGGGAAACACCATATATTTT. Amino acids: CASAHQGGNTIYF. The variable domain in full, completed from reference TRBV19 and TRBJ1-3, reads DGGITQSPKYLFRKEGQNVTLSCEQNLNHDAMYWYRQDPGQGLRLIYYSQIVNDFQKGDIAEGYSVSREKKESFPLTVTSAQKNPTAFYLCASAHQGGNTIYFGEGSWLTVV.

The chain links TRBV5-4 to TRBJ2-7; D perhaps matches TRBD1 (7 bases). V was clipped by 2 bases and J by 3 bases, with 12 bases between them. Germline CDR1 SGHNT, CDR2 YYREEE (reference sequence). The CDR3 covers 14 residues. The CDR3 DNA is TGTGCCAGCAGCTTTGGGGGGACAGACTACGAGCAGTACTTC. Protein sequence: CASSFGGTDYEQYF. The variable domain in full, completed from reference TRBV5-4 and TRBJ2-7, reads ETGVTQSPTHLIKTRGQQVTLRCSSQSGHNTVSWYQQALGQGPQFIFQYYREEENGRGNFPPRFSGLQFPNYSSELNVNALELDDSALYLCASSFGGTDYEQYFGPGTRLTVT.

The J gene is TRBJ1-2, the V gene TRBV11-2, with D tentatively TRBD1 (5 bases). Germline V lookup: CDR1 SGHAT, CDR2 FQNNGV. The CDR3 length is 14 residues. V was clipped by 1 base and J by 7 bases, with 13 bases between them. The CDR3 loop reads CASSLGSGNSGYTF. The CDR3 DNA reads as TGTGCCAGCAGCTTAGGGTCAGGGAATAGTGGCTACACCTTC.

This rearrangement joins TRBV9 to TRBJ2-6; weak D call: TRBD1 (5 bases). The CDR3 spans 19 residues. Trimming cost V 0 bases and J 4 bases, with 20 bases left between them. Germline lookup yields CDR1 SGDLS and CDR2 YYNGEE. The CDR3 nucleotides read TGTGCCAGCAGCGTAGGCGTCGGGCAGGGCCCCTCGGGGGCCAACGTCCTGACTTTC. Encoded protein: CASSVGVGQGPSGANVLTF.

The gene calls are TRBV9 and TRBJ2-7, with 8 bases fitting TRBD1. CDR1 and CDR2 from the germline V gene are SGDLS and YYNGEE. Germline trimming cut 3 bases from V and 6 bases from J; bases unmatched to any gene: 5. The CDR3 is made up of 13 amino acids. CDR3 nucleotides: TGTGCCAGCAGCGCCGGGACAGGCCTCGAGCAGTACTTC. Translated, it gives CASSAGTGLEQYF.

The count of this clone is one. The chain employs TRBV3-1 (or the pseudogene TRBV3-2) and TRBJ2-7; tentatively, D is TRBD2 (5 bases). The germline V and J ends were trimmed by 0 bases and 7 bases, with 7 bases remaining between them. Germline V CDR1 and CDR2: LGHDT, YNNKEL (reference sequence). The CDR3 consists of 12 residues. The CDR3 region has the DNA TGTGCCAGCAGCCAAGATTCGGGAGAGCAGTACGTC. Its protein is CASSQDSGEQYV.

The J gene is TRBJ2-5, the V gene TRBV9; D perhaps matches TRBD2 (7 bases). Germline CDR1 is SGDLS and CDR2 is YYNGEE. The CDR3 is 14 residues long. V dropped 3 bases and J dropped 5 bases, with 14 bases sitting between them. This CDR3 is CASSGSGGRETQYF. In DNA, the CDR3 is TGTGCCAGCAGCGGGTCGGGGGGCCGGGAGACCCAGTACTTC.

The gene calls are TRBV9 and TRBJ1-6; D is undetermined. Between the trimmed V and J ends, which lost 4 bases and 6 bases, there was a span of 11 bases. This CDR3 contains 14 residues. CDR1 is SGDLS, CDR2 YYNGEE, per germline. CDR3 sequence: CASSPWGVNSPLHF. CDR3 DNA: TGTGCCAGCAGCCCGTGGGGAGTTAATTCACCCCTCCACTTT.

The chain employs TRBV7-9 and TRBJ2-3; D unclear. Germline lookup yields CDR1 SEHNR and CDR2 FQNEAQ (reference sequence). Trimming took 0 bases from V and 4 from J, leaving 2 bases between them. The length of the CDR3 is 12 residues. The CDR3 reads CASSLASDTQYF. The CDR3 DNA reads as TGTGCCAGCAGCTTAGCCTCAGATACGCAGTATTTT.

The chain has TRBV30 and TRBJ1-2; D ambiguous. Germline lookup yields CDR1 GTSNPN and CDR2 SVGIG (reference sequence). The length of the CDR3 is 13 residues. V was cut by 2 bases and J by 5 bases, with 12 bases left in between. CDR3 in amino acids: CAWSSGLYYGYTF. CDR3 coding DNA: TGTGCCTGGAGTTCAGGCCTTTATTATGGCTACACCTTC.